This entry lists 23 T cell receptor beta chains sequenced from one sample in a study of radiotherapy plus CTLA-4 blockade in lung cancer. TCRdb's copy holds only in-frame clones and misses some; the assay was immunoSEQ multiplex PCR. The data show about 120,000 clones, 85% to 90% seen once. Sequenced material: peripheral blood, taken from a patient treated with radiotherapy plus ipilimumab. The receptors derive from a human donor with non-small cell lung cancer that progressed on radiotherapy plus ipilimumab.

The chain combines TRBV5-1 with TRBJ2-2, with D uncertain. This CDR3 has 12 residues. The V end was cut by 3 bases, the J end by 8 bases, with 8 bases between. CDR1 is SGHRS and CDR2 is YFSETQ in the germline V gene. Written as DNA, the CDR3 is TGCGCCAGCAGCTGGGTCGTGGGGGAGCTGTTTTTT. It yields the protein CASSWVVGELFF. Complete variable domain (other parts from reference TRBV5-1 and TRBJ2-2): KAGVTQTPRYLIKTRGQQVTLSCSPISGHRSVSWYQQTPGQGLQFLFEYFSETQRNKGNFPGRFSGRQFSNSRSEMNVSTLELGDSALYLCASSWVVGELFFGEGSRLTVL.

V and J are TRBV15 and TRBJ1-1; no definite D call. The V end was cut by 3 bases, the J end by 0 bases, with 8 bases between. Germline values: CDR1 LNHNV, CDR2 YYDKDF (reference sequence). The CDR3 consists of 14 residues. CDR3 sequence: CATSRTLVNTEAFF. The CDR3 DNA follows: TGTGCCACCAGCAGGACATTGGTGAACACTGAAGCTTTCTTT.

The chain combines TRBV5-8 with TRBJ1-4; TRBD1 agrees at 7 bases. Germline CDR1 and CDR2: SGHTS and YDEGEE. The V and J ends lost 0 bases and 7 bases, in that order; junction bases with no gene match: 6. The CDR3 extends over 15 amino acids. CDR3 in amino acids: CASSLEGTEGEKLFF. As DNA, the CDR3 is TGTGCCAGCAGCTTGGAGGGGACAGAAGGTGAAAAACTGTTTTTT.

The rearrangement links TRBV18 to TRBJ2-2; tentative D call: TRBD1 (6 bases). Germline CDR1 and CDR2: KGHSH and LQKENI. This CDR3 is 15 amino acids long. V gave up 5 bases and J gave up 7 bases, with 17 bases separating them. The CDR3 bases are TGTGCCAGCTCAACCTACGCACAGGGTTTCGGGGAGCTGTTTTTT. Residues: CASSTYAQGFGELFF.

The chain combines TRBV7-6 with TRBJ2-5, with D possibly matching TRBD2 (5 bases). Germline assignment: CDR1 SGHVS and CDR2 FNYEAQ. The germline V and J ends were trimmed by 0 bases and 1 base, with 9 bases remaining between them. This CDR3 is built from 15 residues. CDR3 amino acids: CASSLARTPQETQYF. In DNA, the CDR3 is TGTGCCAGCAGCTTAGCTCGGACTCCCCAAGAGACCCAGTACTTC.

The CDR3 protein is CASSLKANSEQYF. The CDR3 bases are TGTGCCAGCAGCTTGAAAGCTAACAGCGAGCAGTACTTC. This chain links TRBV5-5 with TRBJ2-7; D gene uncertain. This CDR3 has 13 residues. The germline CDR1 and CDR2 sequences are SGHKS and YYEKEE (reference sequence). The germline V and J ends were trimmed by 1 base and 6 bases, with 11 bases remaining between them. The variable domain in full, with the rest retrieved from reference TRBV5-5 and TRBJ2-7, is DAGVTQSPTHLIKTRGQQVTLRCSPISGHKSVSWYQQVLGQGPQFIFQYYEKEERGRGNFPDRFSARQFPNYSSELNVNALLLGDSALYLCASSLKANSEQYFGPGTRLTVT.

The V gene is TRBV5-4, the J gene TRBJ2-2; 8 bases line up with TRBD1. The germline gives CDR1 SGHNT, CDR2 YYREEE (reference sequence). The junction had 4 bases not matched to a gene; V was cut back by 2 bases and J by 4 bases. The CDR3 covers 15 residues. The CDR3, as DNA: TGTGCCAGCAGCTTCACAGGGGGTGGCACCGGGGAGCTGTTTTTT. Its protein is CASSFTGGGTGELFF.

Points on this clone: A junction boundary mismatches the germline segment, possibly from a read error. The J gene is TRBJ1-1, the V gene TRBV7-3; 7 positions agree with TRBD1. This CDR3 is built from 17 residues. CDR1 and CDR2 (germline): SGHTA, FQGTGA. The CDR3 spells CASSSQRPDQGGTEASF. The CDR3 nucleotides read TGTGCCAGCAGCTCCCAGCGACCCGATCAAGGGGGCACTGAAGCTTCCTTT.

This sequence joins TRBV29-1 and TRBJ2-3, with TRBD2 identical over 7 bases. CDR1 is SQVTM and CDR2 is ANQGSEA in the germline V gene. The CDR3 is 12 residues long. The ends lost 4 bases at V and 8 bases at J; junction bases unmatched: 6. CDR3 in amino acids: CSVVPWEGTQYF. The CDR3 DNA follows: TGCAGCGTTGTCCCTTGGGAGGGTACGCAGTATTTT.

The chain has TRBV18 and TRBJ2-1; D is undetermined. Deletions cut 6 bases from V and 0 bases from J, with 18 bases between. Germline V lookup: CDR1 KGHSH, CDR2 LQKENI. The CDR3 totals 17 residues. The CDR3 loop reads CASSTDWTLSSYNEQFF. The CDR3 coding sequence is TGTGCCAGCTCGACCGATTGGACCTTAAGCTCCTACAATGAGCAGTTCTTC.

The V call is TRBV4-1, the J call TRBJ2-1, with TRBD1 matching over 7 bases. Per the germline V gene, CDR1 is MGHRA and CDR2 is YSYEKL. The trim removed 4 bases at V and 5 bases at J, leaving 8 bases unmatched. This CDR3 has 15 residues. CDR3 sequence (DNA): TGCGCCAGCAGCCCTCAGGGGGAGTCAAACAATGAGCAGTTCTTC. Protein product: CASSPQGESNNEQFF.

The chain links TRBV19 to TRBJ2-1; D uncertain. The ends were cut back, 2 bases at V and 4 bases at J, with 12 bases in the middle. Germline CDR1 LNHDA, CDR2 SQIVND (reference sequence). This CDR3 spans 15 amino acids. The CDR3 region has the DNA TGTGCCAGTAGTATAAATGGGCTAGATTACAATGAGCAGTTCTTC. Residues: CASSINGLDYNEQFF. Full variable domain (remainder filled in from reference TRBV19 and TRBJ2-1): DGGITQSPKYLFRKEGQNVTLSCEQNLNHDAMYWYRQDPGQGLRLIYYSQIVNDFQKGDIAEGYSVSREKKESFPLTVTSAQKNPTAFYLCASSINGLDYNEQFFGPGTRLTVL.

The V call is TRBV7-9, the J call TRBJ2-1, with 14 bases identical to TRBD2. The CDR3 spans 15 residues. Losses at the gene ends were 5 bases for V and 6 bases for J; bases not matched to a gene: 3. CDR1 and CDR2 (germline): SEHNR, FQNEAQ (reference sequence). The CDR3 is CASSKGLAGGNEQFF. CDR3 DNA: TGTGCCAGCAGCAAAGGACTAGCGGGAGGCAATGAGCAGTTCTTC. Looking up the rest from reference TRBV7-9 and TRBJ2-1 gives the full variable domain: DTGVSQNPRHKITKRGQNVTFRCDPISEHNRLYWYRQTLGQGPEFLTYFQNEAQLEKSRLLSDRFSAERPKGSFSTLEIQRTEQGDSAMYLCASSKGLAGGNEQFFGPGTRLTVL.

In this sample, this clone turned up once. The rearrangement links TRBV7-3 to TRBJ2-3; TRBD1 aligns across 7 bases. V lost 1 base to trimming and J lost 1 base; unmatched junction nucleotides: 5. The CDR3 loop spans 16 amino acids. From germline, CDR1 is SGHTA and CDR2 FQGTGA. In DNA form, the CDR3 reads TGTGCCAGCAGCTTAAAGGGGGCCGGCGGCACAGATACGCAGTATTTT. As protein: CASSLKGAGGTDTQYF.

The J gene is TRBJ1-1, the V gene TRBV5-1; 7 nucleotides agree with TRBD1. Trimming removed 2 bases from V and 5 bases from J; junction bases left unmatched: 6. Germline CDR1 SGHRS, CDR2 YFSETQ. This CDR3 contains 14 residues. The CDR3 DNA sequence: TGCGCCAGCAGCTTTGACAGGGTTGGGACTGAAGCTTTCTTT. The encoded protein is CASSFDRVGTEAFF.

On this clone: The same CDR3 is also encoded by other DNA sequences in this sample. The V and J genes are TRBV7-9 and TRBJ1-4; D not certain. The germline gives CDR1 SEHNR, CDR2 FQNEAQ (reference sequence). The ends were cut back, 1 base at V and 8 bases at J, with 5 bases in the middle. The CDR3 totals 12 residues. CDR3 amino acids: CASSLEGEKLFF. The CDR3 DNA reads TGTGCCAGCAGCTTAGAAGGAGAAAAACTGTTTTTT.

In its sample, this clone was seen a few times. This chain links TRBV7-3 with TRBJ2-2; 7 bases are shared with TRBD1. This CDR3 has 15 residues. V lost 2 bases to trimming and J lost 4 bases; unmatched junction nucleotides: 4. Germline CDR1 reads SGHTA; CDR2 reads FQGTGA. The CDR3 nucleotides are TGTGCCAGCAGCTTACTCTCAGGGGGCACCGGGGAGCTGTTTTTT. It translates to CASSLLSGGTGELFF. Filled out from reference TRBV7-3 and TRBJ2-2, the complete variable domain reads GAGVSQTPSNKVTEKGKYVELRCDPISGHTALYWYRQSLGQGPEFLIYFQGTGAADDSGLPNDRFFAVRPEGSVSTLKIQRTERGDSAVYLCASSLLSGGTGELFFGEGSRLTVL.

This chain uses TRBV6-1 with TRBJ2-7, with D possibly TRBD2 on 6 matching bases. V shed 3 bases and J shed 5 bases, with 14 bases lying between them. This CDR3 spans 14 amino acids. Germline CDR1 MNHNS, CDR2 SASEGT. CDR3 residues: CASSEQDYANEQYF. DNA of the CDR3: TGTGCCAGCAGTGAGCAGGACTACGCCAACGAGCAGTACTTC.

This rearrangement joins TRBV15 to TRBJ2-3, with no clear D. Germline CDR1 reads LNHNV; CDR2 reads YYDKDF (reference sequence). V was cut by 7 bases and J by 6 bases, with 20 bases left in between. The CDR3 is 15 residues long. The CDR3 sequence is CATKARQDGSDTQYF. CDR3 in DNA: TGTGCCACCAAGGCTCGTCAAGATGGATCCGATACGCAGTATTTT.

V gene TRBV6-1 combines with J gene TRBJ1-4; D is unclear. In germline, CDR1 is MNHNS, CDR2 SASEGT. CDR3 length: 15 amino acids. V shed 4 bases and J shed 1 base, with 10 bases lying between them. CDR3 region: CASSVRLETNEKLFF. CDR3 nucleotides: TGTGCCAGCAGTGTCCGACTCGAAACTAATGAAAAACTGTTTTTT.

J is TRBJ1-1 and V is TRBV11-3, with 8 bases fitting TRBD1. V shed 1 base and J 3 bases; nucleotides not matched to a gene: 4. This CDR3 spans 15 amino acids. CDR1 SGHNT and CDR2 YENEEA come from the germline V gene. DNA of the CDR3: TGTGCCAGCAGCTTAGGGACAGGGTGGGACACTGAAGCTTTCTTT. Protein product: CASSLGTGWDTEAFF. Using reference TRBV11-3 and TRBJ1-1 for the parts outside the CDR3, the full variable domain is EAGVVQSPRYKIIEKKQPVAFWCNPISGHNTLYWYLQNLGQGPELLIRYENEEAVDDSQLPKDRFSAERLKGVDSTLKIQPAELGDSAVYLCASSLGTGWDTEAFFGQGTRLTVV.

The chain is built from TRBV18 and TRBJ2-1; 7 bases fit TRBD1. This CDR3 region has 16 residues. J was trimmed by 2 bases and V by 2 bases; bases with no gene match: 6. CDR1 KGHSH and CDR2 LQKENI come from the germline V gene. CDR3 sequence (DNA): TGTGCCAGCTCACCAGGACAGGCCGGAGCCTACAATGAGCAGTTCTTC. It specifies CASSPGQAGAYNEQFF.

This chain connects TRBV2 to TRBJ2-2; 9 positions agree with TRBD1. Germline loops: CDR1 SNHLY, CDR2 FYNNEI. The CDR3 extends over 13 amino acids. V was clipped by 6 bases and J by 6 bases; unmatched bases: 2. CDR3 loop: CASRDRGAGELFF. CDR3 DNA: TGTGCCAGCAGGGACAGGGGTGCCGGGGAGCTGTTTTTT. The full variable domain, in which reference TRBV2 and TRBJ2-2 provide the parts outside the CDR3, is EPEVTQTPSHQVTQMGQEVILRCVPISNHLYFYWYRQILGQKVEFLVSFYNNEISEKSEIFDDQFSVERPDGSNFTLKIRSTKLEDSAMYFCASRDRGAGELFFGEGSRLTVL.